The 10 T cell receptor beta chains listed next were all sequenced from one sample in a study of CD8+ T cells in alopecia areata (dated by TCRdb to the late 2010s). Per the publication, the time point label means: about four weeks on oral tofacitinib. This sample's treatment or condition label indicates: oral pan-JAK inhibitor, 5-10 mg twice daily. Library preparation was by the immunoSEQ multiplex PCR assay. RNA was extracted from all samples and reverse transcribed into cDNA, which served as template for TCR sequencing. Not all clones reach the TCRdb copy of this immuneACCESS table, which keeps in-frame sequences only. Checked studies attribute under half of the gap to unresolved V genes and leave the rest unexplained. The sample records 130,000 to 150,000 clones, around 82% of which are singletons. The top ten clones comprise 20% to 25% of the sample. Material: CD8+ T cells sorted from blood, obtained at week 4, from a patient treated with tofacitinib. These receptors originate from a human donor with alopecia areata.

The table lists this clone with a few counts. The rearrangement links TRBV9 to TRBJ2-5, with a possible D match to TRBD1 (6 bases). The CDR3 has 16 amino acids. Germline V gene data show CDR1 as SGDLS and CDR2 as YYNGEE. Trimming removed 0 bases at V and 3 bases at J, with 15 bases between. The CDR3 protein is CASSVATGLAEETQYF. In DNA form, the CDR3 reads TGTGCCAGCAGCGTAGCTACAGGGCTAGCCGAAGAGACCCAGTACTTC. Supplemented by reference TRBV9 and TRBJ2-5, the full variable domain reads DSGVTQTPKHLITATGQRVTLRCSPRSGDLSVYWYQQSLDQGLQFLIQYYNGEERAKGNILERFSAQQFPDLHSELNLSSLELGDSALYFCASSVATGLAEETQYFGPGTRLLVL.

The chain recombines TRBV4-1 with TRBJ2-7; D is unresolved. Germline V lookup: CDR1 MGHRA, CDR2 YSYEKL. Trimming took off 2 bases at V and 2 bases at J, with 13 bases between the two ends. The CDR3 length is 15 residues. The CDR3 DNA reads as TGCGCCAGCAGCCAATCCTCGGGCCGCCCCTACGAGCAGTACTTC. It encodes CASSQSSGRPYEQYF.

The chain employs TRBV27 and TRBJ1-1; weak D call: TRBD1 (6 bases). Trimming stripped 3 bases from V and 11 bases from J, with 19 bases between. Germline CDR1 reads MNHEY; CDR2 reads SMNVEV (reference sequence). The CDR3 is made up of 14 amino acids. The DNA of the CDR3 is TGTGCCAGCAGTTTCAACCCATCAGGGGAGTACGCTTTCTTT. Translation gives CASSFNPSGEYAFF.

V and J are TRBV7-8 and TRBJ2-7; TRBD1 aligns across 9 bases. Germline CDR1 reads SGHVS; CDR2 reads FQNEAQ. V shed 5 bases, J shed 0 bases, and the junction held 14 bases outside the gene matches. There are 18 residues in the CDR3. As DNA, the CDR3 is TGTGCCAGCAGCCCCACCGGGACAGGGAACGTCATCTCCTACGAGCAGTACTTC. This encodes CASSPTGTGNVISYEQYF.

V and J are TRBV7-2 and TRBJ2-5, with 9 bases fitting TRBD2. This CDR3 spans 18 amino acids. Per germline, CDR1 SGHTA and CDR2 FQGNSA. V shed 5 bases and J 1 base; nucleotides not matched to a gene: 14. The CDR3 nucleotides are TGTGCCAGCAGCCTGACCCCCGGGACTAGCAAACCCCAAGAGACCCAGTACTTC. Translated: CASSLTPGTSKPQETQYF.

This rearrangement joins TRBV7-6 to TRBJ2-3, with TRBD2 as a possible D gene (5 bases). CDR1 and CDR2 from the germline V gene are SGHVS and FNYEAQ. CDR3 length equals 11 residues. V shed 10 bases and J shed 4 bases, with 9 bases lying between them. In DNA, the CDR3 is TGTGCCATCATTAGCGCAGATACGCAGTATTTT. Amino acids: CAIISADTQYF.

The DNA of the CDR3 is TGTGCCAGCAGCGGCCTAGCGGGGGGCCACCAAGAGACCCAGTACTTC. It codes for CASSGLAGGHQETQYF. The rearrangement joins TRBV9 to TRBJ2-5, with 11 bases identical to TRBD2. This CDR3 comprises 16 residues. Trimming removed 3 bases from V and 0 bases from J; junction bases left unmatched: 4. Germline V gene data show CDR1 as SGDLS and CDR2 as YYNGEE.

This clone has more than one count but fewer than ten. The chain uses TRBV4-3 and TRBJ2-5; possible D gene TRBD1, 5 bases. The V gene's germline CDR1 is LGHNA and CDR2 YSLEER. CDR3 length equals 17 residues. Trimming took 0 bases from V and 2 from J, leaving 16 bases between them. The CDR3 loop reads CASSQDYQGTTQETQYF. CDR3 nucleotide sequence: TGCGCCAGCAGCCAAGATTATCAGGGAACCACTCAAGAGACCCAGTACTTC.

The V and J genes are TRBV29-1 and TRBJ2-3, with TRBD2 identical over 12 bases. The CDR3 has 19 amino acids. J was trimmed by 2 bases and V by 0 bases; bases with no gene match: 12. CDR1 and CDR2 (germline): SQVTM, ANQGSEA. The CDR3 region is CSVEDPTSGGPGATDTQYF. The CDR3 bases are TGCAGCGTTGAAGATCCCACTAGCGGGGGGCCCGGCGCCACAGATACGCAGTATTTT.

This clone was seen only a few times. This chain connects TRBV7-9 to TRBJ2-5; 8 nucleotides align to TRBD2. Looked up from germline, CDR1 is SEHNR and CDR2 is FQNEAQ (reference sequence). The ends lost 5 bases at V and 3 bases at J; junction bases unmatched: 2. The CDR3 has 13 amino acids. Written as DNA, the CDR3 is TGTGCCAGCAGCCTCGGGGGGGAAGAGACCCAGTACTTC. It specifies CASSLGGEETQYF.